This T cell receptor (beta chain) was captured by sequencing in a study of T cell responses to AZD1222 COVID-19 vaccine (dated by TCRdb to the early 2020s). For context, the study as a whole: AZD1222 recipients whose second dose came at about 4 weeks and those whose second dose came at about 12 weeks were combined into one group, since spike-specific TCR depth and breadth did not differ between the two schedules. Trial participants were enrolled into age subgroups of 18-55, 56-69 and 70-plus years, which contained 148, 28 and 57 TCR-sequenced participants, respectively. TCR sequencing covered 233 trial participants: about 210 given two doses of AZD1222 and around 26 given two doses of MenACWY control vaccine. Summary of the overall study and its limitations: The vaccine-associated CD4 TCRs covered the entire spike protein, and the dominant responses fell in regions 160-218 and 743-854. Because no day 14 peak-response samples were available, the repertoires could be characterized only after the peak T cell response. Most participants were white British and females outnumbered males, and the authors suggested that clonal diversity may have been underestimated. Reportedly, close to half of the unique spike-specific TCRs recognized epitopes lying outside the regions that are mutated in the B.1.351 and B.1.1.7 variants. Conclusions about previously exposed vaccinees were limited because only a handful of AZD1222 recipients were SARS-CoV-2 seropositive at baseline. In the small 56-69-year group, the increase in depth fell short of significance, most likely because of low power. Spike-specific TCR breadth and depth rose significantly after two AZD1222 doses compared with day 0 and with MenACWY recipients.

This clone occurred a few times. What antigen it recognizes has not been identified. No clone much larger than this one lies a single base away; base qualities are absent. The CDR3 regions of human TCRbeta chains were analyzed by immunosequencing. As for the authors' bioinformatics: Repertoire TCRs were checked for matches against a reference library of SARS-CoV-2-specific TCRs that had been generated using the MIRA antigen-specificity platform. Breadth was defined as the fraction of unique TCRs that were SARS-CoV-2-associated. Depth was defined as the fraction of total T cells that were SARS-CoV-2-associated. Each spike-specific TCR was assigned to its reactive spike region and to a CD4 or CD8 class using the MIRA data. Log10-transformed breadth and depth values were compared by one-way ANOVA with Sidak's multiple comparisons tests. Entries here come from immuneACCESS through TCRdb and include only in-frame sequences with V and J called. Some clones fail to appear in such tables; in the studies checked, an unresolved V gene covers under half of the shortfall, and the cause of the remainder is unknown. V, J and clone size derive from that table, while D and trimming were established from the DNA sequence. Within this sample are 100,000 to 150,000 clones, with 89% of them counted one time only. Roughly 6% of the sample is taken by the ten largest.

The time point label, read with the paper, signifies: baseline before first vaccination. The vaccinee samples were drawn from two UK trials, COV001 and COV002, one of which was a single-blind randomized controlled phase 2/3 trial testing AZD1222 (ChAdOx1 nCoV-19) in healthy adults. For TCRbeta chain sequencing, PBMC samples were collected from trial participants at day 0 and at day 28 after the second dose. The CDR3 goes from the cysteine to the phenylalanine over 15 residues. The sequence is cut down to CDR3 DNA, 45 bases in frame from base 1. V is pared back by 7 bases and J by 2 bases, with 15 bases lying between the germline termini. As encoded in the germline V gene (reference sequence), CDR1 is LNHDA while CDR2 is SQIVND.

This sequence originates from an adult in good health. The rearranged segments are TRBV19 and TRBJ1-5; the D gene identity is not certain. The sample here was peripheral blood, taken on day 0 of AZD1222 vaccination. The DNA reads TGTGCCAGTACGGGTTGGGGTGAGGGCAATCAGCCCCAGCATTTT. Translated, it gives CASTGWGEGNQPQHF.